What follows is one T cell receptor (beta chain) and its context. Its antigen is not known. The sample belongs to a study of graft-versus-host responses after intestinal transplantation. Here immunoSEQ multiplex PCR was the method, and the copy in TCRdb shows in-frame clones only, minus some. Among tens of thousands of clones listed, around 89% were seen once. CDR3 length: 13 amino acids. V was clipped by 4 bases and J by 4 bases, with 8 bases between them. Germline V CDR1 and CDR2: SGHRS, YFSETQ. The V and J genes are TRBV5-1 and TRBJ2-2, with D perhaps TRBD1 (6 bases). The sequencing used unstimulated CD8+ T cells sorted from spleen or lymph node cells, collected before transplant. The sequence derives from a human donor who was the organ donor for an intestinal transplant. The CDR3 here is CASSQDSTGELFF. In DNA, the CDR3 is TGCGCCAGCAGCCAGGACAGCACCGGGGAGCTGTTTTTT.